What follows are 20 T cell receptor beta chains derived from one specimen sequenced in a study of OX40 agonist ivuxolimab in advanced cancers. The method was immunoSEQ multiplex PCR; TCRdb's version includes in-frame clones alone and lacks a portion of them. The sample has 60,000 to 75,000 clones; under 95% are singletons. The sequencing here drew on CD4+ or CD8+ T cells sorted from blood, taken in a trial of the OX40 agonist ivuxolimab. These receptors all come from an adult with an advanced solid tumor such as melanoma, head and neck, liver or kidney cancer.

The CDR3 bases are TGTGCCAGTAGTAGAGGGCGGGCCTACAATGAGCAGTTCTTC. Protein product: CASSRGRAYNEQFF. This chain uses TRBV19 with TRBJ2-1, with D maybe TRBD2 (5 bases). CDR1 is LNHDA, CDR2 SQIVND, per germline (reference sequence). CDR3 size: 14 residues. The V gene lost 4 bases and the J gene lost 2 bases, with 9 bases spanning the gap.

The chain joins TRBV7-6 to TRBJ2-5, with 8 bases identical to TRBD2. Judging by the DNA end, TRBJ2-7 fits better; the J call may be wrong. Per germline, CDR1 SGHVS and CDR2 FNYEAQ. The CDR3 has 15 amino acids. The CDR3 sequence is CASSISGSASYEQYF. The CDR3 nucleotides are TGTGCCAGCAGTATAAGCGGGAGTGCTTCCTACGAGCAGTACTTC.

The chain uses TRBV5-1 and TRBJ2-1; tentatively, D is TRBD1 (6 bases). This CDR3 is built from 13 residues. V shed 0 bases and J shed 7 bases, with 8 bases lying between them. Per germline, CDR1 SGHRS and CDR2 YFSETQ. The CDR3 region has the DNA TGCGCCAGCAGCTTGGACAGGGTAAATGAGCAGTTCTTC. Translation: CASSLDRVNEQFF.

This clone was detected only once. V is TRBV5-6 and J is TRBJ2-7; 8 bases are a match to TRBD1. CDR1 and CDR2 (germline): SGHDT, YYEEEE. The CDR3 sequence is 13 residues long. The trim removed 6 bases at V and 4 bases at J, leaving 6 bases unmatched. In DNA, the CDR3 is TGTGCCAGCACCAGGGGGCCCTCTTACGAGCAGTACTTC. This gives the protein CASTRGPSYEQYF.

The chain joins TRBV5-4 to TRBJ1-4; TRBD1 aligns across 8 bases. The germline CDR1 and CDR2 sequences are SGHNT and YYREEE (reference sequence). V was clipped by 4 bases and J by 0 bases; unmatched bases: 8. CDR3 length: 17 amino acids. This CDR3 is CASSPRTGSATNEKLFF. The CDR3 DNA is TGTGCCAGCAGCCCCCGGACAGGGAGTGCAACTAATGAAAAACTGTTTTTT.

This clone was seen a single time. This CDR3 reads CASSYGRGAEQYF. In DNA form, the CDR3 reads TGTGCCAGCAGTTACGGCCGCGGGGCCGAGCAGTACTTC. This chain connects TRBV6-5 to TRBJ2-7; TRBD2 might be the D (6 bases). Germline CDR1 is MNHEY and CDR2 is SVGAGI. This CDR3 contains 13 residues. The ends were cut back, 2 bases at V and 6 bases at J, with 11 bases in the middle.

The CDR3 loop is CAWSVSSTRQPQHF. The CDR3, as DNA: TGTGCCTGGAGTGTGTCCAGTACTCGGCAGCCCCAGCATTTT. The rearrangement joins TRBV30 to TRBJ1-5; D is undetermined. Per the germline V gene, CDR1 is GTSNPN and CDR2 is SVGIG (reference sequence). CDR3 length: 14 residues. The V gene lost 0 bases and the J gene lost 7 bases, with 13 bases spanning the gap.

Here the CDR3 DNA reads TGTGCCAGCAGCCAGGGACAGGGGGCGATTGAAGCTTTCTTT. This sequence encodes CASSQGQGAIEAFF. The chain combines TRBV7-9 with TRBJ1-1; 12 bases fit TRBD1. The CDR3 contains 14 residues. The ends lost 5 bases at V and 7 bases at J; junction bases unmatched: 5. Germline V lookup: CDR1 SEHNR, CDR2 FQNEAQ (reference sequence).

This clone was found a few times. The rearrangement joins TRBV2 to TRBJ1-5; unclear D gene. Trimming took 6 bases from V and 6 from J, leaving 18 bases between them. Germline V gene data show CDR1 as SNHLY and CDR2 as FYNNEI. This CDR3 has 15 amino acids. CDR3 sequence (DNA): TGTGCCAGCAGCTACACCCCCGATTACGTTCAGCCCCAGCATTTT. Its protein product is CASSYTPDYVQPQHF.

The rearrangement links TRBV7-9 to TRBJ2-2; perhaps TRBD1 as D (6 bases). Trimming took 1 base from V and 7 from J, leaving 7 bases between them. CDR1 and CDR2 (germline): SEHNR, FQNEAQ (reference sequence). This CDR3 is 13 amino acids long. Here the CDR3 DNA reads TGTGCCAGCAGCTTAGAGACAGGCGGGGAGCTGTTTTTT. Its protein is CASSLETGGELFF.

This chain links TRBV6-5 with TRBJ2-7; D may correspond to TRBD1 or TRBD2 (5 bases each). Per the germline V gene, CDR1 is MNHEY and CDR2 is SVGAGI. V lost 2 bases, J lost 5 bases, and 13 bases lay in between. The CDR3 extends over 14 amino acids. CDR3 in amino acids: CASSYDRGGHEQYF. Written as DNA, the CDR3 is TGTGCCAGCAGTTACGACCGGGGCGGGCACGAGCAGTACTTC.

V and J are TRBV6-5 and TRBJ1-5, with unresolved D. The CDR3 loop spans 14 amino acids. The V end was cut by 6 bases, the J end by 1 base, with 10 bases between. The germline CDR1 and CDR2 sequences are MNHEY and SVGAGI. CDR3 loop: CASRSEGSNQPQHF. CDR3 DNA: TGTGCCAGCAGGTCGGAGGGAAGCAATCAGCCCCAGCATTTT.

The chain couples TRBV11-3 to TRBJ2-3; D gene unclear. The V end was cut by 7 bases, the J end by 2 bases, with 7 bases between. CDR1 is SGHNT and CDR2 is YENEEA in the germline V gene. There are 12 residues in the CDR3. DNA for the CDR3: TGTGCCAGCACCAGGCCCACAGATACGCAGTATTTT. It specifies CASTRPTDTQYF.

This rearrangement joins TRBV6-5 to TRBJ1-1; the D gene is possibly TRBD1 (6 bases). Germline values: CDR1 MNHEY, CDR2 SVGAGI. The CDR3 consists of 16 residues. V lost 2 bases to trimming and J lost 5 bases, with 18 bases between them. The DNA of the CDR3 is TGTGCCAGCAGTTACGTTTTAGGGGGGGCGGAAACTGAAGCTTTCTTT. Translated, it gives CASSYVLGGAETEAFF.

This rearrangement joins TRBV30 to TRBJ2-3, with D unresolved. V was pared by 5 bases and J by 4 bases, with 10 bases between. The V gene's germline CDR1 is GTSNPN and CDR2 SVGIG (reference sequence). CDR3 length equals 12 residues. CDR3 loop: CAWGTEADTQYF. The DNA of the CDR3 is TGTGCCTGGGGAACTGAAGCAGATACGCAGTATTTT.

The V gene is TRBV18, the J gene TRBJ2-5; TRBD2 matches 8 bases. The germline gives CDR1 KGHSH, CDR2 LQKENI. The CDR3 length is 15 residues. J lost 2 bases, V lost 2 bases, and 4 bases had no gene match. The CDR3 DNA sequence: TGTGCCAGCTCACCATTGACTAGCGAACAAGAGACCCAGTACTTC. Its translation: CASSPLTSEQETQYF.

This clone occurred once. The chain links TRBV6-6 to TRBJ1-1; TRBD1 is a possible D gene (5 bases). The CDR3 is made up of 13 amino acids. Germline loops: CDR1 MNHNY, CDR2 SVGAGI (reference sequence). V lost 0 bases and J lost 8, with 10 bases in between. DNA for the CDR3: TGTGCCAGCAGTTACTCGAACCCAGGGGAAGCTTTCTTT. It translates to CASSYSNPGEAFF.

This sequence joins TRBV6-5 and TRBJ2-5, with D possibly matching TRBD2 (5 bases). The CDR3 totals 15 residues. With 6 bases removed from V and 5 bases from J, the gap between germline ends came to 19 bases. Germline V gene data show CDR1 as MNHEY and CDR2 as SVGAGI. DNA for the CDR3: TGTGCCAGCAGCGCAACCCCCAGTGGGGAGGAGACCCAGTACTTC. Its protein product is CASSATPSGEETQYF.

The V and J genes are TRBV6-5 and TRBJ1-2; a weak D match, TRBD1 (6 bases). The V end was cut by 1 base, the J end by 8 bases, with 11 bases between. This CDR3 has 13 residues. CDR1 and CDR2 from the germline V gene are MNHEY and SVGAGI. CDR3 sequence (DNA): TGTGCCAGCAGTTACTTCGGGACATACGGCTACACCTTC. Translating it yields CASSYFGTYGYTF.

This CDR3 reads CASSVELGLYNEQFF. For the CDR3, the DNA is TGTGCCAGCAGCGTAGAACTAGGGCTTTACAATGAGCAGTTCTTC. The chain uses TRBV9 and TRBJ2-1; a weak D match, TRBD2 (5 bases). Germline V gene lookup returns CDR1 SGDLS and CDR2 YYNGEE. V lost 0 bases to trimming and J lost 4 bases, with 11 bases between them. The CDR3 is made up of 15 amino acids. The full variable domain, its missing parts supplied by reference TRBV9 and TRBJ2-1, is DSGVTQTPKHLITATGQRVTLRCSPRSGDLSVYWYQQSLDQGLQFLIQYYNGEERAKGNILERFSAQQFPDLHSELNLSSLELGDSALYFCASSVELGLYNEQFFGPGTRLTVL.